The rows below give T cell receptor beta chains drawn from one sample of a study of Tregs in tolerant kidney transplant recipients. The protocol was immunoSEQ multiplex PCR, while the TCRdb copy is restricted to in-frame clones and leaves out a portion. The data contain some 250,000 clones, roughly 84% of them singletons. Material for sequencing was CD4+ T cells from blood. All receptors come from a human donor in good health. CDR3s include the opening cysteine and the closing phenylalanine or tryptophan. A D gene is named only where the DNA matches it firmly. Expanded clones are given a class, and other clones once, few, many or no size at all.

d_gene,j_gene,v_gene,abundance,CDR3nt,CDR3aa
TRBD1,TRBJ1-4,TRBV5-6,.,TGTGCCAGCAGCTGGGGACAGGGAGAAAAACTGTTTTTT,CASSWGQGEKLFF
.,TRBJ1-1,TRBV7-9,.,TGTGCCAGCAGCGGTTCGGGGGTCCCGAAGGTCACTGAAGCTTTCTTT,CASSGSGVPKVTEAFF
.,TRBJ2-7,TRBV5-4,.,TGTGCCAGCAGCTCGGCAGGGGGGCGTGGCGAGCAGTACTTC,CASSSAGGRGEQYF
.,TRBJ2-7,TRBV11-2,.,TGTGCCAGCAGCTTATTATTCAGCGCCGGTTCCTACGAGCAGTACTTC,CASSLLFSAGSYEQYF
.,TRBJ1-1,TRBV27,once,TGTGCCAGCAGCCCTTCGTGGGACCCAATGAACACTGAAGCTTTCTTT,CASSPSWDPMNTEAFF
TRBD1,TRBJ2-2,TRBV11-2,.,TGTGCCATTTCACAGGGGGCGAACACCGGGGAGCTGTTTTTT,CAISQGANTGELFF
TRBD1,TRBJ1-1,TRBV5-1,.,TGCGCCAGCAGCGGCAGGGGGTCTTACACTGAAGCTTTCTTT,CASSGRGSYTEAFF
TRBD2,TRBJ2-1,TRBV9,.,TGTGCCAGCAGCCCGTGGGCTAGCGGGACTCCTTACAATGAGCAGTTCTTC,CASSPWASGTPYNEQFF
.,TRBJ2-7,TRBV10-3,few,TGTGCCATCAGGGTAGACAGCTCCTACGAGCAGTACTTC,CAIRVDSSYEQYF
TRBD2,TRBJ2-3,TRBV29-1,.,TGCAGCGTCCCTTTCGGGACTAGCGGGGGGGTAATCACAGATACGCAGTATTTT,CSVPFGTSGGVITDTQYF
TRBD1,TRBJ1-2,TRBV5-1,.,TGCGCCAGCAGCCCAAATACAGGGGGTGATGGCTACACCTTC,CASSPNTGGDGYTF
.,TRBJ2-1,TRBV5-8,.,TGTGCCAGCAGCCGGGTCCATCGGCAGTTCTTC,CASSRVHRQFF
TRBD2,TRBJ2-2,TRBV11-2,.,TGTGCCAGCAGGAGGGTAGCGGGGTACACCGGGGAGCTGTTTTTT,CASRRVAGYTGELFF
.,TRBJ2-7,TRBV11-2,.,TGTGCCAGCAGGCCTATAAGGGGCGTCTACGAGCAGTACTTC,CASRPIRGVYEQYF
.,TRBJ2-7,TRBV5-1,.,TGCGCCAGCAGCTTGAATCGCTACGAGCAGTACTTC,CASSLNRYEQYF
TRBD1,TRBJ1-1,TRBV5-1,.,TGCGCCAGCAGCTTGGTGACAGGGGTTACTGAAGCTTTCTTT,CASSLVTGVTEAFF
.,TRBJ2-2,TRBV2,.,TGTGCCAGCAGTGGGACTAACACCGGGGAGCTGTTTTTT,CASSGTNTGELFF
TRBD1,TRBJ1-2,TRBV10-1,.,TGCGCCAGCAAAAACGGGACAGGGGACTATGGCTACACCTTC,CASKNGTGDYGYTF
TRBD2,TRBJ2-1,TRBV7-8,.,TGTGCCAGCAGCTTAAGTTCCAGCGGGGGGGCAATATACAATGAGCAGTTCTTC,CASSLSSSGGAIYNEQFF
.,TRBJ1-1,TRBV5-5,.,TGTGCCAGCAGCTTGGGGCTTTTGGACACTGAAGCTTTCTTT,CASSLGLLDTEAFF
.,TRBJ1-5,TRBV6-6,.,TGTGCCAGCAGGACGCCCGGGGGGCTTGATCAGCCCCAGCATTTT,CASRTPGGLDQPQHF
.,TRBJ2-7,TRBV7-9,.,TGTGCCAGCAGCTTAAGGGGGAGAGGTGTCTCCTACGAGCAGTACTTC,CASSLRGRGVSYEQYF
TRBD1,TRBJ2-7,TRBV7-2,.,TGTGCCAGCAGCTTAAGGGACAGGGGGAGCAACGAGCAGTGCTTC,CASSLRDRGSNEQCF
.,TRBJ2-2,TRBV5-1,.,TGCGCCAGCAGACAGGCCCACACCGGGGAGCTGTTTTTT,CASRQAHTGELFF
.,TRBJ2-1,TRBV11-2,.,TGTGCCAGCAGTCGACCCGGGAGAACGCCTTATGAGCAGTTCTTC,CASSRPGRTPYEQFF
.,TRBJ2-7,TRBV6-6,.,TGTGCCTGCAGTCGACGCAGGGGAGGCGCCTACGAGCAGTACTTC,CACSRRRGGAYEQYF
TRBD2,TRBJ2-5,TRBV10-3,once,TGTGCCATCAGTGAGTCTGTAACTAGCGGGGAAGAGACCCAGTACTTC,CAISESVTSGEETQYF
TRBD1,TRBJ2-7,TRBV5-1,.,TGCGCCAGCAGCGACGCAGGGGGCGGCGAGCAGTACTTC,CASSDAGGGEQYF
.,TRBJ2-3,TRBV27,few,TGTGCCAGCGCTCCTGTAGGGGCGCCGACAGATACGCAGTATTTT,CASAPVGAPTDTQYF
.,TRBJ1-3,TRBV10-1,.,TGCGCCAGCAAAGGTGGAGGCTCTGGAAACACCATATATTTT,CASKGGGSGNTIYF
TRBD1,TRBJ1-4,TRBV2,.,TGTGCCAGCAGCGGGGACAGGGGGGGTGAAAAACTGTTTTTT,CASSGDRGGEKLFF
TRBD1,TRBJ2-2,TRBV2,.,TGTGCCAGCAGCGACCCTTCCGGGACAGGGTACACCGGGGAGCTGTTTTTT,CASSDPSGTGYTGELFF
.,TRBJ2-2,TRBV15,.,TGTGCCACCAGCAGAGCGGGGCCCGGGGAGCTGTTTTTT,CATSRAGPGELFF
.,TRBJ1-3,TRBV2,.,TGTGCCAGCACCCAAAGACGGCAGATGAGCTCTGGAAACACCATATATTTT,CASTQRRQMSSGNTIYF
TRBD1,TRBJ1-3,TRBV5-1,.,TGCGCCAGCAGCTCCTCACAGGGGAGCTCTGGAAACACCATATATTTT,CASSSSQGSSGNTIYF
TRBD1,TRBJ2-5,TRBV5-6,.,TGTGCCAGCAGCTGGGACAGGGACCTCCGGGAGACCCAGTACTTC,CASSWDRDLRETQYF
TRBD2,TRBJ2-3,TRBV4-2,.,TGTGCCAGCACACTTTCGGGGGGGCGCACAGATACGCAGTATTTT,CASTLSGGRTDTQYF
TRBD1,TRBJ1-5,TRBV6-5,few,TGTGCCAGCAGTTCAGGGGGCTCAAGTCAGCCCCAGCATTTT,CASSSGGSSQPQHF